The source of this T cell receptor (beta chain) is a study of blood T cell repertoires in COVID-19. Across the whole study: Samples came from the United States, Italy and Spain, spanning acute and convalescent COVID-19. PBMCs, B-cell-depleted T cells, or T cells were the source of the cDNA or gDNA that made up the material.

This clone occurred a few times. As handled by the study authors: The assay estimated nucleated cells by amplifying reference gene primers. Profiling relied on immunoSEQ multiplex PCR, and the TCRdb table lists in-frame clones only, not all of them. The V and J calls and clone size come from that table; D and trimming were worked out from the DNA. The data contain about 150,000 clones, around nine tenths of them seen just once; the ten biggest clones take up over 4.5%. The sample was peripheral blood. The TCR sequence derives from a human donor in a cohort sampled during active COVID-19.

The CDR3 sequence: CSALLAVEAFF. The DNA for the CDR3 is TGCAGTGCCCTGCTGGCGGTTGAAGCTTTCTTT. This sequence joins TRBV20-1 and TRBJ1-1; the D is unclear. Germline V gives CDR1 DFQATT, CDR2 SNEGSKA (reference sequence). The CDR3 is 11 amino acids. Trimming stripped 6 bases from V and 7 bases from J, with 12 bases between.